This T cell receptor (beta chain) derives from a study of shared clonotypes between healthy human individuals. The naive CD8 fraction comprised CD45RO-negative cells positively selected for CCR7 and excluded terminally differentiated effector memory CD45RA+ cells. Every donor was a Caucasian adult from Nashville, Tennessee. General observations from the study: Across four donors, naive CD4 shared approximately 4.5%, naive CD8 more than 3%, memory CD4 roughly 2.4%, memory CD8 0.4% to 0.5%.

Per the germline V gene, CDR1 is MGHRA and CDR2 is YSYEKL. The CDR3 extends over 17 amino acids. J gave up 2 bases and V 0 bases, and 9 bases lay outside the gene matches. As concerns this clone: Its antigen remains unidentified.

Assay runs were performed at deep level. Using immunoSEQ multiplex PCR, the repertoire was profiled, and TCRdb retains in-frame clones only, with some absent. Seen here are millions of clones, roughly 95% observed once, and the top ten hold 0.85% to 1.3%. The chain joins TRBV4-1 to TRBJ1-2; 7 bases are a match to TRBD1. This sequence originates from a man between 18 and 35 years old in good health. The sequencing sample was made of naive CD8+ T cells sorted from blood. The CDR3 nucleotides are TGCGCCAGCAGCCAAGATCTTAGACAGGGTGGGAACTATGGCTACACCTTC. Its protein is CASSQDLRQGGNYGYTF.